The 8 T cell receptor delta chains reported below all come from one sample, sequenced in a study of gamma-delta T cells after stem cell transplantation. With CATT, TCRdb re-called clones from the RT-PCR reads. The sample carries some 660 delta-chain clones, roughly 5.1% recorded once. Sequences were obtained from gamma-delta T cells. These TCRs come from a human donor. It is not recorded whose cells these are; they may come from a transplant donor.

With regard to this clone: TCRdb's protein, taken from a much larger clone, differs from this DNA's translation at residue 10, likely owing to a read error; the protein displayed comes from the DNA. The rearrangement joins TRDV2 to TRDJ1; D possibly corresponds to TRDD3 (5 bases). CDR1 is GEAIGNYY and CDR2 is EKD in the germline V gene. V gave up 0 bases and J gave up 0 bases, with 25 bases separating them. The CDR3 extends over 20 amino acids. The chain's CDR3 is CACDTLGSDIKTEYTDKLIF. CDR3 coding DNA: TGTGCCTGTGACACCCTGGGATCGGATATTAAAACTGAGTACACCGATAAACTCATCTTT.

Points on this clone: A far more abundant clone sits one base away, making this likely a read error. At the DNA level, this CDR3 is encoded by other sequences in the same sample as well. This sequence joins TRDV2 and TRDJ1; the match to TRDD3 covers 12 bases. V trimming: 3 bases; J trimming: 0 bases; junction bases outside the gene matches: 10. CDR3 length equals 18 residues. Germline CDR1 GEAIGNYY, CDR2 EKD. CDR3 DNA: TGTGCCTGTGACCCCGTACTGGGGGATACAGGGTACACCGATAAACTCATCTTT. Translating gives CACDPVLGDTGYTDKLIF.

The chain recombines TRDV2 with TRDJ1; 11 bases agree with TRDD3. The CDR3 contains 18 residues. The germline gives CDR1 GEAIGNYY, CDR2 EKD. J gave up 1 base and V 4 bases, and 13 bases lay outside the gene matches. The CDR3 sequence: CACEQLGDRGYATDKLIF. The DNA for the CDR3 is TGTGCCTGTGAACAACTGGGGGATAGGGGATACGCCACCGATAAACTCATCTTT.

This clone was counted between two and nine times. The mismatch at residue 14 between this DNA's translation and the TCRdb protein of a much larger clone likely reflects a read error; the protein shown is translated from the DNA. The chain employs TRDV2 and TRDJ1; tentative D call: TRDD3 (5 bases). With 0 bases removed from V and 0 bases from J, the gap between germline ends came to 25 bases. CDR1 is GEAIGNYY and CDR2 is EKD in the germline V gene. CDR3 length equals 20 residues. The CDR3: CACDTLVFSDLLENTDKLIF. The CDR3 DNA reads as TGTGCCTGTGACACCCTGGTTTTCTCCGACTTACTGGAGAACACCGATAAACTCATCTTT.

This clone was observed a few times. CDR3 amino acids: CACDTLGDTLSTDKLIF. The CDR3 coding sequence is TGTGCCTGTGACACTTTGGGGGATACGCTATCCACCGATAAACTCATCTTT. The chain employs TRDV2 and TRDJ1, with 11 bases lining up with TRDD3. Germline V gives CDR1 GEAIGNYY, CDR2 EKD. The J segment lost 1 base and the V segment lost 1 base, leaving 7 bases of the junction unmatched. This CDR3 comprises 17 residues.

This clone was seen a few times. The amino acid sequence in TCRdb belongs to a much larger clone and departs from this DNA's translation at residue 12, likely a sequencing read error; the sequence shown is translated from the DNA. This rearrangement joins TRDV2 to TRDJ3; 12 positions agree with TRDD3. The CDR3 runs to 20 residues. The J segment lost 2 bases and the V segment lost 1 base, leaving 8 bases of the junction unmatched. Germline V gene lookup returns CDR1 GEAIGNYY and CDR2 EKD. The DNA of the CDR3 is TGTGCCTGTGACACGTCGGGCACTGGGGGATACCCCTGGGACACCCGACAGATGTTTTTC. Translating gives CACDTSGTGGYPWDTRQMFF.

In this sample, this clone turned up many times. A read error likely explains why the TCRdb protein, taken from a much larger clone, differs from this DNA's translation at residue 3; the protein shown is translated from the DNA. V gene TRDV2 combines with J gene TRDJ1; 13 nucleotides match TRDD3. Looked up from germline, CDR1 is GEAIGNYY and CDR2 is EKD. CDR3 size: 18 residues. CDR3 nucleotides: TGTGCCCGTGACACCGTCGGTACTGGGGGATACGCCACCGATAAACTCATCTTT. It encodes CARDTVGTGGYATDKLIF.

By share, this clone ranks as medium-sized (0.01 to 0.1%). A far larger clone lies a single base away; this is likely a read error. The chain is built from TRDV2 and TRDJ1; a possible D gene is TRDD3 (5 bases). Per the germline V gene, CDR1 is GEAIGNYY and CDR2 is EKD. The CDR3 sequence is 20 residues long. V lost 0 bases, J lost 1 base, and 26 bases lay in between. In DNA, the CDR3 is TGTGCCTGTGACACCCTGGTTTTCTCCGACTTACTGGAGGGCACCGATAAACTCATCTTT. Translation: CACDTLVFSDLLEGTDKLIF.